This T cell receptor (beta chain) was observed in a study of ipilimumab plus nivolumab after autologous stem cell transplantation. Germline CDR1 and CDR2: MNHEY and SMNVEV (reference sequence). V was trimmed by 5 bases and J by 4 bases, leaving 23 bases between them. The CDR3 is 17 amino acids. Repertoires were generated with immunoSEQ multiplex PCR, while TCRdb's copy carries only in-frame clones and drops some. The repertoire includes around 16,000 clones, approximately 80% of them detected once, and 20% to 25% sits in the top ten. The origin of this receptor is a male donor with diffuse large B-cell lymphoma. This rearrangement joins TRBV27 to TRBJ1-2; a weak D match, TRBD1 (6 bases). The sample consisted of PBMCs, taken in a trial of ipilimumab plus nivolumab as post-transplant consolidation. Here the CDR3 DNA reads TGTGCCAGCAGTCCGACCGGACAGCCCTCTACCCTCTATGGCTACACCTTC. This codes for CASSPTGQPSTLYGYTF.